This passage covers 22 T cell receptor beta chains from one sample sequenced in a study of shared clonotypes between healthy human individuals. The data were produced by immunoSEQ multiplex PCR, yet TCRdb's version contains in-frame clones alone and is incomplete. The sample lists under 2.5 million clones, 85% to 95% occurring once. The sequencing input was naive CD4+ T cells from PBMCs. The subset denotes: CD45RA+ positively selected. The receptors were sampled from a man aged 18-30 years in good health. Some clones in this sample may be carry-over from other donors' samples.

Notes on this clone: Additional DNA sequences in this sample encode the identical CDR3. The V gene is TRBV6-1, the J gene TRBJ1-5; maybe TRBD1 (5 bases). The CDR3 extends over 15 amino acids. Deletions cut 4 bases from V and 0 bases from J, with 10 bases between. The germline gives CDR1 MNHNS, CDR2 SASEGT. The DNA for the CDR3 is TGTGCCAGCAGTGCCCCGGGACCTAGCAATCAGCCCCAGCATTTT. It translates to CASSAPGPSNQPQHF.

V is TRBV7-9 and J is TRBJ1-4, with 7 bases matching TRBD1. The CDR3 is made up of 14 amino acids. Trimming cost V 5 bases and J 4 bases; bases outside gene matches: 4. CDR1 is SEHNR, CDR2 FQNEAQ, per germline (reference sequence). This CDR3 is CASSVGQSNEKLFF. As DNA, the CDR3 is TGTGCCAGCAGCGTGGGACAGAGTAATGAAAAACTGTTTTTT.

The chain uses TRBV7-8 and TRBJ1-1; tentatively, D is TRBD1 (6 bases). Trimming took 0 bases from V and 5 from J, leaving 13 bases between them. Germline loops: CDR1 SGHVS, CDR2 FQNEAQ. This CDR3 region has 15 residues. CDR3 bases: TGTGCCAGCAGCTTAGCTTCCGCGAGGGGGACTGAAGCTTTCTTT. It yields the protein CASSLASARGTEAFF.

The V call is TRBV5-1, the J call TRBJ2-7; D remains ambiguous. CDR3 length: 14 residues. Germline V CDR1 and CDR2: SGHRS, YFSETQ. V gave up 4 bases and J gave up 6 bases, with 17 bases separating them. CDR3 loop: CASSPIYLASEQYF. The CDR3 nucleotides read TGCGCCAGCAGCCCTATATACCTGGCGTCCGAGCAGTACTTC.

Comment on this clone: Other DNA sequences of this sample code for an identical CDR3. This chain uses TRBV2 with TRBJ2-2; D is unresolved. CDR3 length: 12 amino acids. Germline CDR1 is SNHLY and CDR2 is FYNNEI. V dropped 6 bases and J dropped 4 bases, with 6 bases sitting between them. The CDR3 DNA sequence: TGTGCCAGCAGACTGAGCACCGGGGAGCTGTTTTTT. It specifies CASRLSTGELFF.

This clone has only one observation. CDR3 nucleotide sequence: TGTGCAAGTCGCTTAAGGGGGCTAGCGGGAGGGTATACCTACGAGCAGTACTTC. Translation gives CASRLRGLAGGYTYEQYF. The rearrangement joins TRBV12-2 to TRBJ2-7; the D call TRBD2 from the table was never checked on the DNA. TRBV12-2 is a pseudogene. The CDR3 is 18 amino acids.

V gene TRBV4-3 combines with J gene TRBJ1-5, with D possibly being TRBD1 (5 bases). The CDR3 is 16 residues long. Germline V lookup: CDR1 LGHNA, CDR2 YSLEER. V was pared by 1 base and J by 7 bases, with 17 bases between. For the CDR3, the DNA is TGCGCCAGCAGCCAAGGGGCGGCCGCGGGGGGGCAGCCCCAGCATTTT. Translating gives CASSQGAAAGGQPQHF.

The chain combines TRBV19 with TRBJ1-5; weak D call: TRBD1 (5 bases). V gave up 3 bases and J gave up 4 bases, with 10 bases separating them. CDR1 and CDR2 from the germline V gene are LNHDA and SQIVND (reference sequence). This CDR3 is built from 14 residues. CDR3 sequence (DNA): TGTGCCAGTAGTATCCGTCCAGGGAATCAGCCCCAGCATTTT. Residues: CASSIRPGNQPQHF.

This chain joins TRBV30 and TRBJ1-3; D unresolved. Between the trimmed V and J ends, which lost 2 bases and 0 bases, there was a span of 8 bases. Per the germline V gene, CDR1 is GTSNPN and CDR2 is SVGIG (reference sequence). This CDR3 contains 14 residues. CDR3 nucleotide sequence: TGTGCCTGGAGTCCCCCCTACTCTGGAAACACCATATATTTT. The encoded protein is CAWSPPYSGNTIYF.

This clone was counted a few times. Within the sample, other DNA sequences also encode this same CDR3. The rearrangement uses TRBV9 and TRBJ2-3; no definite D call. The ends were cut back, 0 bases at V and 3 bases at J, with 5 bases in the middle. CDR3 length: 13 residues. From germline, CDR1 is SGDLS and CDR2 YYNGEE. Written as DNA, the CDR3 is TGTGCCAGCAGCGTAGGGGGAACAGATACGCAGTATTTT. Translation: CASSVGGTDTQYF. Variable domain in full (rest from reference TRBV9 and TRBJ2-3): DSGVTQTPKHLITATGQRVTLRCSPRSGDLSVYWYQQSLDQGLQFLIQYYNGEERAKGNILERFSAQQFPDLHSELNLSSLELGDSALYFCASSVGGTDTQYFGPGTRLTVL.

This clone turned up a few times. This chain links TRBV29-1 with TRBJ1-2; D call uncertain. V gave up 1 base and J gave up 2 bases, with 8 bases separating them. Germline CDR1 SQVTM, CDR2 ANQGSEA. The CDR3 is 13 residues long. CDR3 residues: CSVEGGANYGYTF. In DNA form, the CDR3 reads TGCAGCGTTGAAGGAGGAGCCAACTATGGCTACACCTTC.

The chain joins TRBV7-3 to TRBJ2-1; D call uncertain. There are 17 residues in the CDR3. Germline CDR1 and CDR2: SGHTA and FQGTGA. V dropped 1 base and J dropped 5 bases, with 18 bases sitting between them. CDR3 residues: CASSLNPSGVMHNEQFF. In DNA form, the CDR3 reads TGTGCCAGCAGCTTAAACCCCTCAGGTGTTATGCACAATGAGCAGTTCTTC. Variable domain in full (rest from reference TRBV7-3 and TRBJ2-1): GAGVSQTPSNKVTEKGKYVELRCDPISGHTALYWYRQSLGQGPEFLIYFQGTGAADDSGLPNDRFFAVRPEGSVSTLKIQRTERGDSAVYLCASSLNPSGVMHNEQFFGPGTRLTVL.

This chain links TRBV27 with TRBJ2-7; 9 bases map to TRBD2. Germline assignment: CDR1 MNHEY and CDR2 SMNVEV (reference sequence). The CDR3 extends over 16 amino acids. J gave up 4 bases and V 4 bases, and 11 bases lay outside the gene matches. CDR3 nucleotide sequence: TGTGCCAGCAGTTCACGGGGTAGCGGGGGAAATTACGAGCAGTACTTC. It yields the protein CASSSRGSGGNYEQYF.

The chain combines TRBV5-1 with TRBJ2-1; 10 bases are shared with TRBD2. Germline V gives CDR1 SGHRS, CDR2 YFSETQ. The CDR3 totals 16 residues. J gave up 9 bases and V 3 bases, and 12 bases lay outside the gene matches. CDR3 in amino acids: CASSSHSSGSGGEQFF. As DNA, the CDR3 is TGCGCCAGCAGCTCCCATTCTAGCGGGAGTGGGGGTGAGCAGTTCTTC.

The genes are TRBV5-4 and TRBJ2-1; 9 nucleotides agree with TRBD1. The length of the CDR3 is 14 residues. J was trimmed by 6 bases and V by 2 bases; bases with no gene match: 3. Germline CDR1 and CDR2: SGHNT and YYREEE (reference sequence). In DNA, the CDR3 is TGTGCCAGCAGCTTTCTGGACAGGGGCAATGAGCAGTTCTTC. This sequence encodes CASSFLDRGNEQFF.

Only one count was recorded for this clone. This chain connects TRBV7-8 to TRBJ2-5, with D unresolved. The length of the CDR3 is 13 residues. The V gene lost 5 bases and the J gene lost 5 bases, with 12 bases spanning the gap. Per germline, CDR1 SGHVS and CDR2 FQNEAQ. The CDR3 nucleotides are TGTGCCAGCAGCCCTCACCCCACGGAGACCCAGTACTTC. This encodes CASSPHPTETQYF. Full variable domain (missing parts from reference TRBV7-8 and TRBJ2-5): GAGVSQSPRYKVAKRGQDVALRCDPISGHVSLFWYQQALGQGPEFLTYFQNEAQLDKSGLPSDRFFAERPEGSVSTLKIQRTQQEDSAVYLCASSPHPTETQYFGPGTRLLVL.

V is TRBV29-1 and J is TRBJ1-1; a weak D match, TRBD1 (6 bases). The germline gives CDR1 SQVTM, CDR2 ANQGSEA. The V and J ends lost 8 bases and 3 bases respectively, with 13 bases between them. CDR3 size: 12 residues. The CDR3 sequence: CSSWDTHTEAFF. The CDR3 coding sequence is TGCAGCAGCTGGGACACCCACACTGAAGCTTTCTTT.

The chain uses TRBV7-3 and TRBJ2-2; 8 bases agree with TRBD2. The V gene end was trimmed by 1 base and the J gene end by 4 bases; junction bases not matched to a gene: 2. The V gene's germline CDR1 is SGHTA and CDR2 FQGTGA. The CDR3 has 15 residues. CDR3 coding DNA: TGTGCCAGCAGCTTAAGGGCGGGAGGCACCGGGGAGCTGTTTTTT. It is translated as CASSLRAGGTGELFF.

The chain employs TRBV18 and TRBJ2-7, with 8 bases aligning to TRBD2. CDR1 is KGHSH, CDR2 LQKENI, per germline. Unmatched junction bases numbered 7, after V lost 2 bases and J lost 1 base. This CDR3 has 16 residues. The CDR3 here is CASSPMVAGTSYEQYF. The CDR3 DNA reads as TGTGCCAGCTCACCAATGGTAGCGGGAACGTCCTACGAGCAGTACTTC.

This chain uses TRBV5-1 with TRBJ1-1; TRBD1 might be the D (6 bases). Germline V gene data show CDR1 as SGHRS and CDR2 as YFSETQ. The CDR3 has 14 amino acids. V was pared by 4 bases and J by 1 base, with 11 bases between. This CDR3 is CASSATGTNTEAFF. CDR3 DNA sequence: TGCGCCAGCAGCGCGACAGGAACGAACACTGAAGCTTTCTTT.

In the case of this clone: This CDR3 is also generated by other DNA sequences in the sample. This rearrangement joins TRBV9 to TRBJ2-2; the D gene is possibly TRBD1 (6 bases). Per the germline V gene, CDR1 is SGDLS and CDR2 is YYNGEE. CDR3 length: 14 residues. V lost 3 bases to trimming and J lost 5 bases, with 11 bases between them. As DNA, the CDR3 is TGTGCCAGCAGCGACAGGGTTGGAACCGGGGAGCTGTTTTTT. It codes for CASSDRVGTGELFF. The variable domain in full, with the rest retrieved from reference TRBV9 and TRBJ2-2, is DSGVTQTPKHLITATGQRVTLRCSPRSGDLSVYWYQQSLDQGLQFLIQYYNGEERAKGNILERFSAQQFPDLHSELNLSSLELGDSALYFCASSDRVGTGELFFGEGSRLTVL.

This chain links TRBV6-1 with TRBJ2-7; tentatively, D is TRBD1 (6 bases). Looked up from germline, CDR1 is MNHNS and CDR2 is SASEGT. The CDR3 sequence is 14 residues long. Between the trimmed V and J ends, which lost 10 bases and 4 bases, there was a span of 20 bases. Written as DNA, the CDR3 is TGTGCCACCCATGTGGGGCAGGGGAGTTACGAGCAGTACTTC. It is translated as CATHVGQGSYEQYF.